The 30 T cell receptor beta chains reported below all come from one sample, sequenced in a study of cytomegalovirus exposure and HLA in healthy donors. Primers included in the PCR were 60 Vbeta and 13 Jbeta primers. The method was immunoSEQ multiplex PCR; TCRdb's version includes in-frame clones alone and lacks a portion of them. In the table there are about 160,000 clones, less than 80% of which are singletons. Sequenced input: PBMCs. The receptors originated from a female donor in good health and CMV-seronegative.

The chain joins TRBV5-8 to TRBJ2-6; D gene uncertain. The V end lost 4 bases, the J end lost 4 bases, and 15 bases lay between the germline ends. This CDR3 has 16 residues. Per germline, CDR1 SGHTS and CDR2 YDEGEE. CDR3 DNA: TGTGCCAGCAGCCGAGCGAGAAGGAGCGGGGCCAACGTCCTGACTTTC. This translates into CASSRARRSGANVLTF.

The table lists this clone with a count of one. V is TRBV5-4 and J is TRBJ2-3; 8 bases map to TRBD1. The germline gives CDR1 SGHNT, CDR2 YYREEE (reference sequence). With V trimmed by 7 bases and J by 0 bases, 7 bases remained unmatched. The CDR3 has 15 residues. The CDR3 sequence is CASGQGGESTDTQYF. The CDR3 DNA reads TGTGCCAGCGGACAGGGTGGTGAGAGCACAGATACGCAGTATTTT.

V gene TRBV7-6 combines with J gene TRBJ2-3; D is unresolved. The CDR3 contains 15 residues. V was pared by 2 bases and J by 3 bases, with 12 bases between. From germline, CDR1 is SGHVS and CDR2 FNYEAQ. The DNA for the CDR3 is TGTGCCAGCAGCTTATCCCGGGTTGGGACAGATACGCAGTATTTT. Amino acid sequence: CASSLSRVGTDTQYF. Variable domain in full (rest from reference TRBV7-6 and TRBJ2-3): GAGVSQSPRYKVTKRGQDVALRCDPISGHVSLYWYRQALGQGPEFLTYFNYEAQQDKSGLPNDRFSAERPEGSISTLTIQRTEQRDSAMYRCASSLSRVGTDTQYFGPGTRLTVL.

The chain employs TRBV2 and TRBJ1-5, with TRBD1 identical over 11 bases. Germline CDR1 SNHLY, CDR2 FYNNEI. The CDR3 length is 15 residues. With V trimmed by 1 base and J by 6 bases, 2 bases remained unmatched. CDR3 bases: TGTGCCAGCAGTGAAGGGACAGGGGGCTCTCAGCCCCAGCATTTT. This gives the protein CASSEGTGGSQPQHF. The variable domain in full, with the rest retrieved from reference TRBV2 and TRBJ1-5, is EPEVTQTPSHQVTQMGQEVILRCVPISNHLYFYWYRQILGQKVEFLVSFYNNEISEKSEIFDDQFSVERPDGSNFTLKIRSTKLEDSAMYFCASSEGTGGSQPQHFGDGTRLSIL.

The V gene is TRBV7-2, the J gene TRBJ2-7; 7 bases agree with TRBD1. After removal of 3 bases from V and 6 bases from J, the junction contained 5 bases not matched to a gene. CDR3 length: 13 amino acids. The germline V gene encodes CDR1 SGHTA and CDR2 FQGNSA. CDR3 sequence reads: CASSFGTVTEQYF. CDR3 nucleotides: TGTGCCAGCAGCTTCGGGACAGTGACCGAGCAGTACTTC.

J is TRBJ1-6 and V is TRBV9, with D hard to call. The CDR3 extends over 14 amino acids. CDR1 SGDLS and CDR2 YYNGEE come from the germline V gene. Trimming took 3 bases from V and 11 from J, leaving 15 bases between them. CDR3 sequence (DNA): TGTGCCAGCAGCGGAGAGGGTTGGGCGACACCCCTCCACTTT. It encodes CASSGEGWATPLHF.

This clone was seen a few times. CDR3 residues: CASSPWSGELLGTAVYEQYF. Here the CDR3 DNA reads TGTGCCAGCAGCCCTTGGAGTGGGGAACTCCTAGGGACTGCCGTCTACGAGCAGTACTTC. The chain is built from TRBV7-3 and TRBJ2-7, with D possibly TRBD2 on 6 matching bases. This CDR3 region has 20 residues. The germline V gene has CDR1 SGHTA and CDR2 FQGTGA. V lost 5 bases to trimming and J lost 3 bases, with 32 bases between them.

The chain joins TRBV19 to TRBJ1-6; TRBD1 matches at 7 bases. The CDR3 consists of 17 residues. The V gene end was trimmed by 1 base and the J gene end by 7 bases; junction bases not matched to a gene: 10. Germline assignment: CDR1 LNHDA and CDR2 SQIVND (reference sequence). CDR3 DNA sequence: TGTGCCAGTAGTATAGGTGGGACAGTAAAGAAAAATTCACCCCTCCACTTT. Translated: CASSIGGTVKKNSPLHF.

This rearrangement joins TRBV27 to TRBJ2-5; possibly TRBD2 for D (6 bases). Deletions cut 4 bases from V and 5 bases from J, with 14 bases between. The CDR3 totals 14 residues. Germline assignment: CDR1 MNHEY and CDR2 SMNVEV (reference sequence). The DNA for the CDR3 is TGTGCCAGCAGTTCCGCCCTCGGAGGGGAGACCCAGTACTTC. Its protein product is CASSSALGGETQYF.

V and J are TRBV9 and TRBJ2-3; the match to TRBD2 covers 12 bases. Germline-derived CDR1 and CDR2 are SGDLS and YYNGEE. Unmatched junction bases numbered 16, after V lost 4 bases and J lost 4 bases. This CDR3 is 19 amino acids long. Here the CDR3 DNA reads TGTGCCAGCAGCCCGACTAGCGGGAGAGGGGGACGGTTGGCAGATACGCAGTATTTT. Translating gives CASSPTSGRGGRLADTQYF.

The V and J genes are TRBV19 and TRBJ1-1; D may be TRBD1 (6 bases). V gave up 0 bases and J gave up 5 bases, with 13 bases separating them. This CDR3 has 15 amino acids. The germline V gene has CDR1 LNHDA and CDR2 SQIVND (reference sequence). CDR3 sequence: CASSIEPRGRTEAFF. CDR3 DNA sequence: TGTGCCAGTAGTATAGAGCCCAGGGGACGAACTGAAGCTTTCTTT. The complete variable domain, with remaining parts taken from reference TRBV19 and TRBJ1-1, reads DGGITQSPKYLFRKEGQNVTLSCEQNLNHDAMYWYRQDPGQGLRLIYYSQIVNDFQKGDIAEGYSVSREKKESFPLTVTSAQKNPTAFYLCASSIEPRGRTEAFFGQGTRLTVV.

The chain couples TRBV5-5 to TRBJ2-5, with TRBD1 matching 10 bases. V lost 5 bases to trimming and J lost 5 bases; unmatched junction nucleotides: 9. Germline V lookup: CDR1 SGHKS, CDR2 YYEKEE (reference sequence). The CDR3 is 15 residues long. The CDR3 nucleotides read TGTGCCAGCAGGTCCCGACAGGGGGCGGGGGAGACCCAGTACTTC. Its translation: CASRSRQGAGETQYF. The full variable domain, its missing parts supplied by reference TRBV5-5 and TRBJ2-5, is DAGVTQSPTHLIKTRGQQVTLRCSPISGHKSVSWYQQVLGQGPQFIFQYYEKEERGRGNFPDRFSARQFPNYSSELNVNALLLGDSALYLCASRSRQGAGETQYFGPGTRLLVL.

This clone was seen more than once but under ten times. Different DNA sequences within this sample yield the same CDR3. The CDR3 reads CASSPDTSYEQYF. DNA for the CDR3: TGTGCCAGCAGCCCGGACACCTCCTACGAGCAGTACTTC. The chain links TRBV5-6 to TRBJ2-7; D perhaps matches TRBD1 (5 bases). The germline V gene encodes CDR1 SGHDT and CDR2 YYEEEE. Between the trimmed V and J ends, which lost 4 bases and 0 bases, there was a span of 8 bases. The CDR3 contains 13 residues.

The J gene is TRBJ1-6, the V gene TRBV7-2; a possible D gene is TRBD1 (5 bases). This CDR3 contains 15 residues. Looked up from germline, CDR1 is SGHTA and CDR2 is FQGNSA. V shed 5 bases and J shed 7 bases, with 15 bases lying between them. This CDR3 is CASSAGPTGNSPLHF. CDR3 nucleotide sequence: TGTGCCAGCAGCGCGGGACCCACGGGGAATTCACCCCTCCACTTT.

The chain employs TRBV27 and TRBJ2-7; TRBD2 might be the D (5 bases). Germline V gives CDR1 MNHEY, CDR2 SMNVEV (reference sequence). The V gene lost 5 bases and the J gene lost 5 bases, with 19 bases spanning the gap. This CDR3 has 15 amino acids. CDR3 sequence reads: CASSPPVASRDEQYF. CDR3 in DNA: TGTGCCAGCAGTCCCCCGGTAGCGAGCCGGGACGAGCAGTACTTC.

The CDR3 DNA is TGCGCCAGCAGCCAAGATATGATGGGACTAGCGTCAAATTCAGATACGCAGTATTTT. Its translation: CASSQDMMGLASNSDTQYF. The chain joins TRBV4-1 to TRBJ2-3; 10 bases are a match to TRBD2. The CDR3 spans 19 residues. Germline CDR1 MGHRA, CDR2 YSYEKL. With 0 bases clipped from V and 4 bases from J, the junction kept 13 bases outside the gene matches.

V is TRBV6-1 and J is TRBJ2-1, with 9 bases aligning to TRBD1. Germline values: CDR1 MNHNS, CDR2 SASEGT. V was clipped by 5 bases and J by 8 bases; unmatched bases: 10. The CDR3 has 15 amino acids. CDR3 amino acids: CASSPTQGAEYEQFF. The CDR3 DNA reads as TGTGCCAGCAGTCCAACACAGGGGGCGGAGTATGAGCAGTTCTTC.

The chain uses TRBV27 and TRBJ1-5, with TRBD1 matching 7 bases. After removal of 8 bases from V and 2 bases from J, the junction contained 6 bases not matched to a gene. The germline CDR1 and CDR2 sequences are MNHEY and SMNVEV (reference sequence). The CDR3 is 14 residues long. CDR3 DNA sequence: TGTGCCAGCGGGAGACAGGGTGGCAATCAGCCCCAGCATTTT. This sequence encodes CASGRQGGNQPQHF.

CDR3 bases: TGTGCAAGTCGCTTAGCGGGGTTGGCAGGGGTCAACACCGGGGAGCTGTTTTTT. Translating it yields CASRLAGLAGVNTGELFF. The chain recombines TRBV12-2 with TRBJ2-2; TRBD1 reflects the table's D call only, with no check against the DNA. TRBV12-2 counts as a pseudogene. The CDR3 is made up of 18 amino acids.

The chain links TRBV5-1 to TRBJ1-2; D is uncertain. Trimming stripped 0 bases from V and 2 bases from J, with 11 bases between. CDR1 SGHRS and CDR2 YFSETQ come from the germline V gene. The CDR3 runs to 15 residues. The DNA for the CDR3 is TGCGCCAGCAGCTTGGAGTTGAGTAACAACTATGGCTACACCTTC. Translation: CASSLELSNNYGYTF.

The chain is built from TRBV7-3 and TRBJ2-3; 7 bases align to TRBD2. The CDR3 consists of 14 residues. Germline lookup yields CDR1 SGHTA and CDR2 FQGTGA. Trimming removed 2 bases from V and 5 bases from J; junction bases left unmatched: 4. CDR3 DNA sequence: TGTGCCAGCAGCTTAGTGGGAGGGGTAGATACGCAGTATTTT. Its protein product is CASSLVGGVDTQYF.

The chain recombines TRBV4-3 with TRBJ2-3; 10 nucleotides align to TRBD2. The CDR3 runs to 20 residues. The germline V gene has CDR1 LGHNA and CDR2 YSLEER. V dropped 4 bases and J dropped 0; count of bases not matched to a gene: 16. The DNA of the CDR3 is TGCGCCAGCAGCCGAGAAATAAGCGGGAGGGCTAGCTCTAGCACAGATACGCAGTATTTT. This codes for CASSREISGRASSSTDTQYF.

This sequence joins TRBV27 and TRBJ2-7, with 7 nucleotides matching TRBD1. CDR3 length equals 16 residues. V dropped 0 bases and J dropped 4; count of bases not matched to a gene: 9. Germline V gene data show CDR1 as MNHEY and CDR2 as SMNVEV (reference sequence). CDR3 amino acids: CASSLSGRGRGYEQYF. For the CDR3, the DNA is TGTGCCAGCAGTTTATCGGGCCGGGGCAGGGGGTACGAGCAGTACTTC.

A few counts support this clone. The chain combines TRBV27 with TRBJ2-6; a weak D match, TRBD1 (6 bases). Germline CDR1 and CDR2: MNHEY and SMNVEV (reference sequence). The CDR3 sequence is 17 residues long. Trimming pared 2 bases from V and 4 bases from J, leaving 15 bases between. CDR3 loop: CASSLRTAGAGANVLTF. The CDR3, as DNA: TGTGCCAGCAGTTTACGGACAGCCGGAGCCGGGGCCAACGTCCTGACTTTC.

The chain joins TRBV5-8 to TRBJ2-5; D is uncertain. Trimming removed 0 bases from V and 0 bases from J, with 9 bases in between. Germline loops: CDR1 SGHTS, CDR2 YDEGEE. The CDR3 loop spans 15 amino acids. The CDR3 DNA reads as TGTGCCAGCAGCTTGGTACACCCGTACCAAGAGACCCAGTACTTC. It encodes CASSLVHPYQETQYF.

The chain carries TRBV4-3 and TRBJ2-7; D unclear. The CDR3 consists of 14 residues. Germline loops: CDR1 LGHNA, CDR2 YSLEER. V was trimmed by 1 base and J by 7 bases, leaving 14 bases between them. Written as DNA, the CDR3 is TGCGCCAGCAGCCAAGGGGTGGTAAGACAAGAGCAGTACTTC. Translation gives CASSQGVVRQEQYF.

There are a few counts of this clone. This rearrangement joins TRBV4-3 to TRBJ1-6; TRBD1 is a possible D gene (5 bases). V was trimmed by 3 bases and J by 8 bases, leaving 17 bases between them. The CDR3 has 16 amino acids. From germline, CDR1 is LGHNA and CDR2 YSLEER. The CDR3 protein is CASSQEGDSRYSPLHF. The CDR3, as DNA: TGCGCCAGCAGCCAGGAAGGCGACAGTAGATATTCACCCCTCCACTTT.

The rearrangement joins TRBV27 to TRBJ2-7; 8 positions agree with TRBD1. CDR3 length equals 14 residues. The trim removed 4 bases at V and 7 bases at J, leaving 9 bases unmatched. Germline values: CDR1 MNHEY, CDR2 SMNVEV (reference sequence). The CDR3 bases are TGTGCCAGCAGTTGGAAATACCGGGACAGGGAGCAGTACTTC. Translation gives CASSWKYRDREQYF.

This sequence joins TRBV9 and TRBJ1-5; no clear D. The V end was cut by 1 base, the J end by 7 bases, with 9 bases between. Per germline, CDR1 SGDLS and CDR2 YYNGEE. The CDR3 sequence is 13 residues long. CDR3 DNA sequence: TGTGCCAGCAGCGTATCACTGAGGCAGCCCCAGCATTTT. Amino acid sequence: CASSVSLRQPQHF.

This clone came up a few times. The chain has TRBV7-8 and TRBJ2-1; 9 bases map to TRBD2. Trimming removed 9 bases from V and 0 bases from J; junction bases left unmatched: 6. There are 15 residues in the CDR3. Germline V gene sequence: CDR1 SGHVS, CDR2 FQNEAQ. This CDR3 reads CASGPAGGSYNEQFF. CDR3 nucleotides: TGTGCCAGTGGGCCAGCGGGGGGCTCCTACAATGAGCAGTTCTTC.